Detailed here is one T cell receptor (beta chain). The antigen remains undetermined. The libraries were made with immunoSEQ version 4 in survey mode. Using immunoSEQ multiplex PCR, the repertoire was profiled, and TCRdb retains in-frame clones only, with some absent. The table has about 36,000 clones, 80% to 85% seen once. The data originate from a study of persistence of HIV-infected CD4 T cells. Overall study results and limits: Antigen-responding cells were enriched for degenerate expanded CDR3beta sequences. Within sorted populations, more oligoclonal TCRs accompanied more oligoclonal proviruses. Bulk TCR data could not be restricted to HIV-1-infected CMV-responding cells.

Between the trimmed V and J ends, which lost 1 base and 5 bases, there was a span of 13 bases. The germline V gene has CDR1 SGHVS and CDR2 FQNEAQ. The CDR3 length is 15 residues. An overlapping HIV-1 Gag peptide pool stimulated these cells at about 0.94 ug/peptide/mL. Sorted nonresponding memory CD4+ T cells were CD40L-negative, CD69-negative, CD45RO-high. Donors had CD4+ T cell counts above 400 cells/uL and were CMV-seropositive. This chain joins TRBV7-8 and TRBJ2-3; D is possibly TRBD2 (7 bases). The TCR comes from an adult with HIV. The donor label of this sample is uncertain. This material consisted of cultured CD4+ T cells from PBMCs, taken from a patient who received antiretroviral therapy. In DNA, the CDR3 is TGTGCCAGCAGCTTAGGGGGGGGCTCGAGAGATACGCAGTATTTT. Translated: CASSLGGGSRDTQYF.